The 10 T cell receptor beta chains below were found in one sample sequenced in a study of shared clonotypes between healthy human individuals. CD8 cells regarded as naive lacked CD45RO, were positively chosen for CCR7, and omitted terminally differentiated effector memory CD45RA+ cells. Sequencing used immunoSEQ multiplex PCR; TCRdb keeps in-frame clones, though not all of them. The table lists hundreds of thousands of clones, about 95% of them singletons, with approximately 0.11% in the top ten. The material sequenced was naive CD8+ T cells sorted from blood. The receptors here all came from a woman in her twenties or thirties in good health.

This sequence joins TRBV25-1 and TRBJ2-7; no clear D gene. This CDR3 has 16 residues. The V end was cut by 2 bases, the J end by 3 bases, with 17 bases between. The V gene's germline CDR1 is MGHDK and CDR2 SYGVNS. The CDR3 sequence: CASSEASGVAYYEQYF. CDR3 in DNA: TGTGCCAGCAGTGAAGCAAGTGGGGTGGCCTACTACGAGCAGTACTTC.

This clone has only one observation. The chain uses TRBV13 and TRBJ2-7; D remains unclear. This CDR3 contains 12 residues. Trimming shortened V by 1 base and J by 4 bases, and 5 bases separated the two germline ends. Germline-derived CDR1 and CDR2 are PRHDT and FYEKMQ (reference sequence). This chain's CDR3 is CASSLDSYEQYF. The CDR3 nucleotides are TGTGCCAGCAGCTTAGATTCGTACGAGCAGTACTTC.

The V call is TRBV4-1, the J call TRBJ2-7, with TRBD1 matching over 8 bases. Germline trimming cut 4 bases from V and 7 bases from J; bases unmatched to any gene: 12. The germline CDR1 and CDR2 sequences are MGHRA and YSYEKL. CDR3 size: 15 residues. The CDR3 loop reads CASSLAGTGYGEQYF. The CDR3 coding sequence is TGCGCCAGCAGCCTAGCCGGGACAGGCTATGGGGAGCAGTACTTC.

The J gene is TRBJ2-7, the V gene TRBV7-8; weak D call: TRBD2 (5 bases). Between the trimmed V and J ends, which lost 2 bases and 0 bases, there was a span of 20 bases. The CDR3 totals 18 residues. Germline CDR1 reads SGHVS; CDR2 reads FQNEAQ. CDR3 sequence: CASSLIPRSGKSSYEQYF. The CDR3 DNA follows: TGTGCCAGCAGCTTAATTCCGCGAAGCGGCAAAAGCTCCTACGAGCAGTACTTC.

The CDR3 DNA sequence: TGTGCCAGCAGTTTAAGATGGACTCGGCCGACAGGAACTAATGAAAAACTGTTTTTT. Translated, it gives CASSLRWTRPTGTNEKLFF. The V and J genes are TRBV28 and TRBJ1-4; D is perhaps TRBD1 (6 bases). This CDR3 is 19 amino acids long. Trimming stripped 2 bases from V and 1 base from J, with 20 bases between. Germline values: CDR1 MDHEN, CDR2 SYDVKM. Supplemented by reference TRBV28 and TRBJ1-4, the full variable domain reads DVKVTQSSRYLVKRTGEKVFLECVQDMDHENMFWYRQDPGLGLRLIYFSYDVKMKEKGDIPEGYSVSREKKERFSLILESASTNQTSMYLCASSLRWTRPTGTNEKLFFGSGTQLSVL.

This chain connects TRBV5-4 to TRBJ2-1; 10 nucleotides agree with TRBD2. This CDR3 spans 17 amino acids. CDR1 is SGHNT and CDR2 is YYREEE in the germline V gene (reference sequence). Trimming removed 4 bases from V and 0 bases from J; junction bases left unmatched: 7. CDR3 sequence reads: CASSRPLAGVSYNEQFF. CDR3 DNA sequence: TGTGCCAGCAGCCGACCCCTAGCGGGAGTCTCCTACAATGAGCAGTTCTTC.

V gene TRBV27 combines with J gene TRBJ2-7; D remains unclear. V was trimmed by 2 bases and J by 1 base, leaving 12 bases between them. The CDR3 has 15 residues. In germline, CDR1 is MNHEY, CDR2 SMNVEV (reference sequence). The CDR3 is CASSLAPDGSYEQYF. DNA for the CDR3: TGTGCCAGCAGTTTAGCACCGGACGGATCCTACGAGCAGTACTTC.

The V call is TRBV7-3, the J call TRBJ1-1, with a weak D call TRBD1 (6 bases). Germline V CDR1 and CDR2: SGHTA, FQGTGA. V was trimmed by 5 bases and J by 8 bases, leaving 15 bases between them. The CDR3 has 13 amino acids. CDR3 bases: TGTGCCAGCAGCCCGGATTTAGGGGGGGAAGCTTTCTTT. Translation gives CASSPDLGGEAFF.

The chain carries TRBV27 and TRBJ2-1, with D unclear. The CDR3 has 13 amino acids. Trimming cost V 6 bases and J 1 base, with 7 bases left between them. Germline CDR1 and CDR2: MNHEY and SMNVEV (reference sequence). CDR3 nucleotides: TGTGCCAGCAGGTTGGATTCCTACAATGAGCAGTTCTTC. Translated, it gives CASRLDSYNEQFF.

The CDR3 DNA reads as TGTGCCAGCAGCTCCCCGGGACTCCGCAATGAGCAGTTCTTC. Translating it yields CASSSPGLRNEQFF. This rearrangement joins TRBV7-9 to TRBJ2-1; possibly TRBD2 for D (6 bases). Deletions cut 4 bases from V and 6 bases from J, with 13 bases between. The germline V gene has CDR1 SEHNR and CDR2 FQNEAQ (reference sequence). CDR3 length: 14 amino acids. The full variable domain, in which reference TRBV7-9 and TRBJ2-1 provide the parts outside the CDR3, is DTGVSQNPRHKITKRGQNVTFRCDPISEHNRLYWYRQTLGQGPEFLTYFQNEAQLEKSRLLSDRFSAERPKGSFSTLEIQRTEQGDSAMYLCASSSPGLRNEQFFGPGTRLTVL.